This T cell receptor (beta chain) derives from a study of identical twins. The sample holds a few counts of this clonotype. Its matching antigen is unknown. Study-wide findings and caveats: Weaker excess twin sharing was observed in beta out-of-frame sequences. Out-of-frame alpha sequences shared by twins showed excess low generation probability.

MiXCR, applied by TCRdb to the 5' RACE reads, yields one record per CDR3 protein. The data show about 530,000 distinct CDR3 sequences, roughly 15% seen once. The CDR3 spans 16 residues. Germline CDR1 reads MDHEN; CDR2 reads SYDVKM. V trimming: 6 bases; J trimming: 5 bases; junction bases outside the gene matches: 13. The sample was also reused in another study, on yellow fever vaccine responses in identical twins.

This receptor was obtained from a woman younger than 30 in good health. Material: CD4+ T cells sorted from blood. The chain combines TRBV28 with TRBJ1-1; 9 nucleotides match TRBD1. Here the CDR3 DNA reads TGTGCCAGCAGCCAAATGGGACAGGGCCCCGGAACTGAAGCTTTCTTT. Its protein is CASSQMGQGPGTEAFF.